This TCR beta chain appears in the sequencing data of a study of control samples from healthy donors and cancer patients. With V trimmed by 3 bases and J by 5 bases, 6 bases remained unmatched. The CDR3 spans 14 residues. CDR1 is PRHDT and CDR2 is FYEKMQ in the germline V gene (reference sequence). Only in-frame clones appear in the TCRdb table, and some are missing; sequencing was by immunoSEQ multiplex PCR. The data show more than 110,000 clones, with roughly nine tenths seen just once and approximately 9.4% held by the top ten. The sample was blood. The receptor was derived from a woman in her 30s in good health. The rearrangement uses TRBV13 and TRBJ2-5; TRBD1 aligns across 7 bases. DNA of the CDR3: TGTGCCAGCAGCTTCCCGGGACAGTCGGAGACCCAGTACTTC. It is translated as CASSFPGQSETQYF. Based on the CDR3 plus reference TRBV13 and TRBJ2-5, the full variable domain is AAGVIQSPRHLIKEKRETATLKCYPIPRHDTVYWYQQGPGQDPQFLISFYEKMQSDKGSIPDRFSAQQFSDYHSELNMSSLELGDSALYFCASSFPGQSETQYFGPGTRLLVL.